This entry is about one T cell receptor beta chain. The table lists this clonotype with a few counts. Its antigen is still unknown. The conserved closing phenylalanine or tryptophan is absent in this CDR3, likely reflecting a read error. No DNA is shown, since the ends of the CDR3 on it are uncertain; the CDR3 is the one TCRdb lists. The entry originates in a study of T cell repertoires in cytomegalovirus infection (dated by TCRdb to between 2018 and 2021). With regard to the full study: The HLA type of each donor mattered for the analysis, because public TCR beta signatures pointed to carriage of CMV infection along with the matching HLA type. The investigation overall reported the following: Cumulative frequency of public TCR beta family members discriminated carriers of CMV infection plus the relevant HLA type in this cohort and an independent roughly 320-donor cohort. The ex vivo response was dominated by HLA-C-restricted CMV-specific TCR beta clonotypes, which also provided the single most frequent clonotype in two of eight donors.

13 amino acids form the CDR3, both terminal residues included. From the germline V gene (reference sequence), CDR1 is LNHDA and CDR2 is SQIVND. Sequencing took place on an Illumina HiSeq 1500. TCRdb trimmed public reads at Q25 via fastp, called clones via MiXCR and kept in-frame beta chains. Entries that share a CDR3 protein sequence are merged under the most common genes and DNA. This sample gives 680,000 or so distinct CDR3 sequences in total; approximately 40% of them show up just once. 2.8% of the sample is taken by the ten largest. The chain is assembled from TRBV19 and TRBJ2-1; no DNA check was done on the table's D call, TRBD1. The sample consisted of PBMCs. The sequence derives from a human donor in good health (CMV status not recorded). Some clones in this sample may be carry-over from other donors' samples. This receptor has the CDR3 CASSTPGTGGFEY.